The 21 T cell receptor beta chains below were found in one sample sequenced in a study of cytomegalovirus exposure and HLA in healthy donors. Libraries were prepared by immunoSEQ multiplex PCR; TCRdb keeps only in-frame clonotypes and omits some of them. The sample carries some 130,000 clones, less than 90% recorded once. The sample taken for sequencing was PBMCs. The receptor set was obtained from a man aged 18 to 29 in good health and CMV-seronegative.

The gene calls are TRBV4-3 and TRBJ2-1; D might be TRBD2 (5 bases). Trimming took 0 bases from V and 1 from J, leaving 7 bases between them. The CDR3 extends over 15 amino acids. CDR1 is LGHNA, CDR2 YSLEER, per germline. Written as DNA, the CDR3 is TGCGCCAGCAGCCAAGAACCGGGGTCCTACAATGAGCAGTTCTTC. Translating it yields CASSQEPGSYNEQFF.

This clone was seen once. The chain combines TRBV5-1 with TRBJ2-5; D gene uncertain. CDR3 length equals 13 residues. V gave up 0 bases and J gave up 7 bases, with 10 bases separating them. The germline CDR1 and CDR2 sequences are SGHRS and YFSETQ. CDR3: CASSLELRGTQYF. In DNA, the CDR3 is TGCGCCAGCAGCTTGGAGCTGCGTGGGACCCAGTACTTC. Complete variable domain (other parts from reference TRBV5-1 and TRBJ2-5): KAGVTQTPRYLIKTRGQQVTLSCSPISGHRSVSWYQQTPGQGLQFLFEYFSETQRNKGNFPGRFSGRQFSNSRSEMNVSTLELGDSALYLCASSLELRGTQYFGPGTRLLVL.

The chain links TRBV18 to TRBJ1-3, with 8 nucleotides matching TRBD1. After removal of 0 bases from V and 4 bases from J, the junction contained 2 bases not matched to a gene. CDR1 and CDR2 from the germline V gene are KGHSH and LQKENI. The CDR3 has 15 residues. The CDR3 bases are TGTGCCAGCTCACCACCGGACAGGGAGGGAAACACCATATATTTT. This encodes CASSPPDREGNTIYF.

V gene TRBV5-1 combines with J gene TRBJ2-7; 7 bases match TRBD1. Germline assignment: CDR1 SGHRS and CDR2 YFSETQ. CDR3 length equals 13 residues. V dropped 1 base and J dropped 5; count of bases not matched to a gene: 3. CDR3 protein: CASSLRGQNEQYF. The CDR3 DNA sequence: TGCGCCAGCAGCTTGAGGGGGCAGAACGAGCAGTACTTC.

The genes are TRBV29-1 and TRBJ2-2, with D possibly matching TRBD1 (6 bases). CDR3 length: 13 amino acids. Trimming removed 7 bases at V and 0 bases at J, with 9 bases between. The germline CDR1 and CDR2 sequences are SQVTM and ANQGSEA. Written as DNA, the CDR3 is TGCAGCGCGGGACAAGCGAACACCGGGGAGCTGTTTTTT. This codes for CSAGQANTGELFF.

This clone appeared a few times. This chain links TRBV6-4 with TRBJ2-1; 9 bases agree with TRBD1. The CDR3 is 13 amino acids. V gave up 0 bases and J gave up 9 bases; unmatched junction bases: 0. Germline CDR1 is MRHNA and CDR2 is SNTAGT. CDR3 DNA sequence: TGTGCCAGCAGTGACTCGGACAGGGGTGAGCAGTTCTTC. Protein: CASSDSDRGEQFF.

The V gene is TRBV6-5, the J gene TRBJ1-2, with a tentative D call TRBD1 (5 bases). Trimming pared 6 bases from V and 0 bases from J, leaving 11 bases between. The CDR3 covers 14 residues. Germline V gene sequence: CDR1 MNHEY, CDR2 SVGAGI. The CDR3 DNA sequence: TGTGCCAGCAGGCCGACAGAAGCTAACTATGGCTACACCTTC. It encodes CASRPTEANYGYTF.

The chain carries TRBV7-9 and TRBJ2-3, with D possibly TRBD2 on 6 matching bases. There are 17 residues in the CDR3. Trimming removed 6 bases from V and 0 bases from J, with 19 bases in between. CDR1 SEHNR and CDR2 FQNEAQ come from the germline V gene (reference sequence). CDR3 nucleotide sequence: TGTGCCAGCAGGCGGCGTCGACGGGAGCCTAGCACAGATACGCAGTATTTT. It yields the protein CASRRRRREPSTDTQYF.

This clone was counted many times. This chain uses TRBV7-2 with TRBJ2-7; maybe TRBD2 (5 bases). V was trimmed by 6 bases and J by 3 bases, leaving 12 bases between them. The germline gives CDR1 SGHTA, CDR2 FQGNSA. The CDR3 extends over 13 amino acids. The CDR3 loop is CASRPSGVYEQYF. In nucleotides, the CDR3 is TGTGCCAGCAGACCAAGCGGAGTCTACGAGCAGTACTTC.

The chain has TRBV5-5 and TRBJ2-2; 12 bases map to TRBD1. The J segment lost 0 bases and the V segment lost 3 bases, leaving 3 bases of the junction unmatched. Germline CDR1 and CDR2: SGHKS and YYEKEE (reference sequence). This CDR3 is 17 amino acids long. The DNA for the CDR3 is TGTGCCAGCAGCTCACGGGACAGGGGGCCGAACACCGGGGAGCTGTTTTTT. It yields the protein CASSSRDRGPNTGELFF.

The CDR3 region is CASSLDGVGYTF. CDR3 coding DNA: TGTGCCAGCAGCTTAGACGGGGTCGGCTACACCTTC. V usage is TRBV13 and J usage is TRBJ1-2, with no clear D. The V gene's germline CDR1 is PRHDT and CDR2 FYEKMQ (reference sequence). The CDR3 length is 12 residues. Deletions cut 1 base from V and 8 bases from J, with 8 bases between.

The chain combines TRBV23-1 with TRBJ1-1; no clear D gene. Being an ORF, TRBV23-1 has a function that is uncertain. This CDR3 has 12 amino acids. The V and J ends lost 3 bases and 3 bases respectively, with 5 bases between them. CDR3 amino acids: CASSHRDTEAFF. The CDR3 DNA sequence: TGCGCCAGCAGTCACCGGGACACTGAAGCTTTCTTT.

J is TRBJ2-1 and V is TRBV5-1; D is perhaps TRBD2 (6 bases). This CDR3 comprises 14 residues. Germline lookup yields CDR1 SGHRS and CDR2 YFSETQ. The V end was cut by 5 bases, the J end by 8 bases, with 17 bases between. CDR3 sequence reads: CASRREGPSHEQFF. For the CDR3, the DNA is TGCGCCAGCAGGCGGGAAGGGCCGTCACATGAGCAGTTCTTC.

This chain links TRBV30 with TRBJ2-2; possible D gene TRBD2, 7 bases. Germline assignment: CDR1 GTSNPN and CDR2 SVGIG (reference sequence). This CDR3 spans 13 amino acids. V was cut by 6 bases and J by 7 bases, with 15 bases left in between. CDR3 coding DNA: TGTGCCTGTCTGTCGGGGGGCGTCGGGGAGCTGTTTTTT. This gives the protein CACLSGGVGELFF.

The chain joins TRBV7-8 to TRBJ2-3; maybe TRBD2 (6 bases). V lost 10 bases to trimming and J lost 7 bases, with 15 bases between them. CDR3 length: 12 amino acids. CDR1 is SGHVS, CDR2 FQNEAQ, per germline. The CDR3 loop is CAIGGNENTQYF. DNA for the CDR3: TGTGCCATAGGAGGGAACGAGAATACGCAGTATTTT.

The rearrangement joins TRBV27 to TRBJ1-5, with 9 bases that match TRBD1. V lost 5 bases, J lost 5 bases, and 7 bases stayed unmatched. The CDR3 runs to 15 residues. From germline, CDR1 is MNHEY and CDR2 SMNVEV (reference sequence). CDR3 DNA sequence: TGTGCCAGCAGTCCCAGGACAGGGGTCTATCAGCCCCAGCATTTT. This encodes CASSPRTGVYQPQHF.

This sequence joins TRBV6-5 and TRBJ1-5, with 10 nucleotides matching TRBD1. CDR3 length: 14 amino acids. V lost 6 bases to trimming and J lost 7 bases; unmatched junction nucleotides: 6. Germline CDR1 is MNHEY and CDR2 is SVGAGI. CDR3 nucleotides: TGTGCCAGCAGCCCCGGGACAGGGGAACAGCCCCAGCATTTT. It is translated as CASSPGTGEQPQHF.

The V call is TRBV2, the J call TRBJ1-1; D unclear. Per the germline V gene, CDR1 is SNHLY and CDR2 is FYNNEI. Between the trimmed V and J ends, which lost 7 bases and 0 bases, there was a span of 15 bases. CDR3 length equals 15 residues. The CDR3 loop reads CASTPTVGLNTEAFF. DNA of the CDR3: TGTGCCAGCACACCGACGGTGGGCTTGAACACTGAAGCTTTCTTT.

V usage is TRBV28 and J usage is TRBJ1-2; D is unresolved. The germline V and J ends were trimmed by 8 bases and 8 bases, with 27 bases remaining between them. Per the germline V gene, CDR1 is MDHEN and CDR2 is SYDVKM. The CDR3 spans 16 residues. The CDR3 here is CASETGAAEHRTGYTF. The DNA of the CDR3 is TGTGCCAGCGAGACGGGTGCTGCGGAACACCGAACCGGCTACACCTTC.

The chain couples TRBV4-1 to TRBJ2-2, with 7 nucleotides matching TRBD1. The CDR3 covers 14 residues. Germline assignment: CDR1 MGHRA and CDR2 YSYEKL. V gave up 5 bases and J gave up 7 bases; unmatched junction bases: 7. The CDR3 sequence: CASSSGQAGGELFF. In DNA, the CDR3 is TGCGCCAGCAGCTCTGGACAGGCGGGCGGGGAGCTGTTTTTT.

This clone was observed a single time. The rearrangement uses TRBV2 and TRBJ1-1; TRBD1 agrees at 7 bases. J was trimmed by 5 bases and V by 5 bases; bases with no gene match: 5. Germline V lookup: CDR1 SNHLY, CDR2 FYNNEI. There are 13 residues in the CDR3. The CDR3 DNA reads as TGTGCCAGCAGTTTTGACAGGGTAACTGAAGCTTTCTTT. Encoded protein: CASSFDRVTEAFF.